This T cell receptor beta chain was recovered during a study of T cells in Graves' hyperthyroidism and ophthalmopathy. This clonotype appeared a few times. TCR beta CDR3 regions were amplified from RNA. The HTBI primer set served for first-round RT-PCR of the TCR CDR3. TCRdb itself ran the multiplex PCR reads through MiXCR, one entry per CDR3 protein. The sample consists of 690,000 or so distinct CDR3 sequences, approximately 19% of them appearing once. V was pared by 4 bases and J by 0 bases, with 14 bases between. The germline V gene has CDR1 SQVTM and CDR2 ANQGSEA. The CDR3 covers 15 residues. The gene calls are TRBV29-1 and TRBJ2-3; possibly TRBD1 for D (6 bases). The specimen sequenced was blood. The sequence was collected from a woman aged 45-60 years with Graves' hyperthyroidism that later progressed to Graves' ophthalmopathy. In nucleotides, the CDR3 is TGCAGCGTTGCTCAGGGTGGACAGAGCACAGATACGCAGTATTTT. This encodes CSVAQGGQSTDTQYF.